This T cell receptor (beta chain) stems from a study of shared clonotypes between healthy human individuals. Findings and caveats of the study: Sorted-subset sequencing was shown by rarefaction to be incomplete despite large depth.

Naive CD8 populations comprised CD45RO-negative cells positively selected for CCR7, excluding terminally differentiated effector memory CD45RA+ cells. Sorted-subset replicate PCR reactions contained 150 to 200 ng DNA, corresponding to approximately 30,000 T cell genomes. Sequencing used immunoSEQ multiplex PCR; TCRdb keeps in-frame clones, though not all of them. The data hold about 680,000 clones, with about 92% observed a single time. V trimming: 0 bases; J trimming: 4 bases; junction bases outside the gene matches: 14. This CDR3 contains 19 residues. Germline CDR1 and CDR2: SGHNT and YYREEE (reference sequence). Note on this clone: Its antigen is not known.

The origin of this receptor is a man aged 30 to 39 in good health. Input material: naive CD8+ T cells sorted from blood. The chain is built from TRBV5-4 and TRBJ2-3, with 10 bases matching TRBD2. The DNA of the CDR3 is TGTGCCAGCAGCTTGGGGCACGCCACTAGCGGGACTGTCGCAGATACGCAGTATTTT. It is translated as CASSLGHATSGTVADTQYF.